This T cell receptor beta chain was sequenced for a study of blood T cells in healthy people across ages. A second about 6 to 11 cycle PCR used barcoded and J-beta primers. A template-switch adaptor with 12 random nucleotides tagged each cDNA molecule. From the 5' RACE reads, TCRdb called clonotypes with MiXCR, one entry per CDR3 protein. The data show some 800,000 distinct CDR3 sequences, with more than 40% seen just once and around 21% held by the top ten. This clonotype is a singleton in its sample. The V and J ends lost 4 bases and 7 bases respectively, with 14 bases between them. This CDR3 is 14 amino acids long. Germline loops: CDR1 SGDLS, CDR2 YYNGEE.

Sequenced material: blood. The sequence was collected from a man aged 55 to 70 in good health. This rearrangement joins TRBV9 to TRBJ1-4, with D perhaps matching TRBD1 (6 bases). The CDR3 sequence: CASSPAGAGEKLFF. CDR3 in DNA: TGTGCCAGCAGCCCTGCGGGGGCAGGTGAAAAACTGTTTTTT.